Only a few counts were recorded for the clone carrying this TCR beta chain. This sample stems from a study of blood T cell repertoires in COVID-19. Per the authors' pipeline: Estimates of nucleated cell counts were drawn from the amplification of reference gene primers. The repertoire was sequenced with immunoSEQ multiplex PCR; TCRdb's copy has only in-frame clones and lacks some. Clonal size and the V and J genes are those of that table, whereas D and trimming came from the DNA. The table lists a few hundred thousand clones, about 87% of them singletons. Clinical histories supplied by participants themselves formed the basis of cohort assignment. Germline V gene sequence: CDR1 SQVTM, CDR2 ANQGSEA. V lost 7 bases and J lost 10, with 14 bases in between. This CDR3 is 12 amino acids long.

This clonotype originated in a woman in her 50s who had recovered from COVID-19. The specimen sequenced was PBMCs or T cells enriched from blood (not recorded which). This chain links TRBV29-1 with TRBJ1-6, with D possibly being TRBD1 (6 bases). The CDR3 DNA sequence: TGCAGCGCTGGACTGAGGGGGTCACCCCTCCACTTT. Translation gives CSAGLRGSPLHF.